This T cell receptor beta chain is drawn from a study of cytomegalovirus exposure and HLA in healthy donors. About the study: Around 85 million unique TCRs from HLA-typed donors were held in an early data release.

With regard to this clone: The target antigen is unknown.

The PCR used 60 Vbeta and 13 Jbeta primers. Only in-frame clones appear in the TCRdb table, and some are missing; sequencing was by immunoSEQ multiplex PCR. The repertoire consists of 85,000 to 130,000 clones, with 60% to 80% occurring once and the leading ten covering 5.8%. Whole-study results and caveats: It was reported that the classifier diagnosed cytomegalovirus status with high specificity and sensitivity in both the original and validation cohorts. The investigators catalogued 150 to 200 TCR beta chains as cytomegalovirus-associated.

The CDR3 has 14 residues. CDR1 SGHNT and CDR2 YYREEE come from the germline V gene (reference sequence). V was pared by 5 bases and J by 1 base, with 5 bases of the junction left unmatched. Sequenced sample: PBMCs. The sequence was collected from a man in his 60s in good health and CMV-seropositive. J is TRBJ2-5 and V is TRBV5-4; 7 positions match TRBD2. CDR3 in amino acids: CASRRASGQETQYF. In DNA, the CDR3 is TGTGCCAGCAGGAGGGCTAGCGGCCAAGAGACCCAGTACTTC.